The present T cell receptor (beta chain) was sequenced within a study of Ad26.COV2.S vaccination and SARS-CoV-2 variants. The assay was immunoSEQ multiplex PCR, and TCRdb's table has in-frame clones only and misses some. The sample records 450,000 to 550,000 clones, roughly nine tenths being singletons. Treatment reported: some 19 received Ad26.COV2.S at low or high dose, single or two shots; roughly five received placebo; per-sample allocation not given. Day 63 following the first vaccine or placebo injection was when the samples were taken. Germline V gives CDR1 MNHEY, CDR2 SMNVEV (reference sequence). V shed 6 bases and J shed 3 bases, with 11 bases lying between them. The CDR3 length is 14 residues.

Sequencing used peripheral blood, obtained in a trial of Ad26.COV2.S vaccine versus placebo. The sequence was collected from a person aged 18-65 years who received the Ad26.COV2.S COVID-19 vaccine or a placebo. The gene calls are TRBV27 and TRBJ2-2; D remains ambiguous. The CDR3 reads CASRPPVDTGELFF. In DNA form, the CDR3 reads TGTGCCAGCAGGCCTCCAGTTGACACCGGGGAGCTGTTTTTT.